This T cell receptor (beta chain) appears in the sequencing data of a study of blood T cell repertoires in COVID-19. Study-level information: COVID-19 samples, acute and convalescent, were from the United States, Italy and Spain. Sample material is recorded as cDNA or gDNA derived from T cells, B-cell-depleted T cells, or PBMCs.

V lost 3 bases, J lost 0 bases, and 12 bases lay in between. CDR1 and CDR2 from the germline V gene are SGHTA and FQGNSA. The CDR3 runs 15 residues. How the authors handled the data: From reference gene primer amplification, estimates of nucleated cell counts were derived. The method was immunoSEQ multiplex PCR; TCRdb's version includes in-frame clones alone and lacks a portion of them. V and J calls and clone size follow that table, whereas D and trimming were derived from the DNA. Of approximately 100,000 clones listed, 90% to 95% are singletons. This chain connects TRBV7-2 to TRBJ2-7; D ambiguous. The source of this sequence is a man between 45 and 60 years old with acute or convalescent COVID-19. The sample was peripheral blood. CDR3 loop: CASSLLTRSSYEQYF. The CDR3 DNA reads TGTGCCAGCAGCTTGTTAACCCGCAGCTCCTACGAGCAGTACTTC.